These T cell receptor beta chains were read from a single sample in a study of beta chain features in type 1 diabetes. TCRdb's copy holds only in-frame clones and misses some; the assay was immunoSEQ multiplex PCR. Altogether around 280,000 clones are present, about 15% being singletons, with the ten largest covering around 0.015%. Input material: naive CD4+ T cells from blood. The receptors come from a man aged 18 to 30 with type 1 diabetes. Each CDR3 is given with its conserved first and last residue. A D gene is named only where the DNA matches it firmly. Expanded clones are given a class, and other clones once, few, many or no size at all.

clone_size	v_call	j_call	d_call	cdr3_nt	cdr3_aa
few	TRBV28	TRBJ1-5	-	TGTGCCAGCAGTTTGGGGCAGGGGTACCATCAGCCCCAGCATTTT	CASSLGQGYHQPQHF
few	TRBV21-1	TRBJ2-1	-	TGTGCCAGCATGCGGGCAGGCAATGAGCAGTTCTTC	CASMRAGNEQFF
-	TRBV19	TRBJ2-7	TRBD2	TGTGCCAGTAGTATCGGAGGACTAGATGCCGAGCAGTACTTC	CASSIGGLDAEQYF
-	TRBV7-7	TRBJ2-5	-	TGTGCCAGCAGCTCCCAAAGGGGTGAGACCCAGTACTTC	CASSSQRGETQYF
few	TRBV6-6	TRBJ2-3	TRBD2	TGTGCCAGCAGTTACACTCGGACTAGATCAGATACGCAGTATTTT	CASSYTRTRSDTQYF
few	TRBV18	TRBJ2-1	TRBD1	TGTGCCAGCTCAATTAAGAGGGACAGAGGAGGTCATGAGCAGTTCTTC	CASSIKRDRGGHEQFF
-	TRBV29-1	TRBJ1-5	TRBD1	TGCAGCGTTGTGGGACAGGGGGGGAGTAATCAGCCCCAGCATTTT	CSVVGQGGSNQPQHF
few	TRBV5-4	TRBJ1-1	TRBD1	TGTGCCAGCAGCTTGGATTATGGACAGGGCGGAGGAGCTTTCTTT	CASSLDYGQGGGAFF
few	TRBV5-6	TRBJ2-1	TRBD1	TGTGCCAGCAGCGGACAGGGTACTGAGCAGTTCTTC	CASSGQGTEQFF
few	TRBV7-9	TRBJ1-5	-	TGTGCCAGCAGCTTAGTTCCTTCAGGGTTGTTTATTGAGCCCCAGCATTTT	CASSLVPSGLFIEPQHF
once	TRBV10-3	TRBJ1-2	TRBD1	TGTGCCATCAGTCAGGGGGCTGGCGGCTACACCTTC	CAISQGAGGYTF
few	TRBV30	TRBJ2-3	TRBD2	TGTGCCTGGAGGGGACTAGCGGGAACAGATACGCAGTATTTT	CAWRGLAGTDTQYF
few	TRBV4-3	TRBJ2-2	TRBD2	TGCGCCAGCAGCCAATTTGGGGGGGGCACCGGGGAGCTGTTTTTT	CASSQFGGGTGELFF
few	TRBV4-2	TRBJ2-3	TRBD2	TGTGCCAGCAGCCAAGTCCCGGGACTAGCGGGAGAGGCAGATACGCAGTATTTT	CASSQVPGLAGEADTQYF
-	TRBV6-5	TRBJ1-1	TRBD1	TGTGCCAGCAGTGGACAGGGGGCCCAACCATGCCTATTT	CASSGQGAQPCLF
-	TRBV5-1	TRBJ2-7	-	TGCGCCAGCCGTTTGGCCGACAGACCCTACTACGAGCAGTACTTC	CASRLADRPYYEQYF
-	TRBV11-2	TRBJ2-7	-	TGTGCCAGCAGCTTGGACAGAGCCTACGAGCAGTACTTC	CASSLDRAYEQYF
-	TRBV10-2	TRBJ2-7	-	TGCGCCAGCAGTGACTGGCCTAGGGGTAACGAGCAGTACTTC	CASSDWPRGNEQYF
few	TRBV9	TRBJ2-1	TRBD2	TGTGCCAGCAGCGTGGGGACTAGCCGCGAGCAGTTCTTC	CASSVGTSREQFF
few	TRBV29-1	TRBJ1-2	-	TGCAGCGTTTTCCTACGTTGGAACTATGGCTACACCTTC	CSVFLRWNYGYTF
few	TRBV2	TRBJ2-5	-	TGTGCCAGCAGGGGACAACCTGAGACCCAGTACTTC	CASRGQPETQYF
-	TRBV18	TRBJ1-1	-	TGTGCCAGCTCACCCCCGACAGGCCGGAACACTGAAGCTTTCTTT	CASSPPTGRNTEAFF
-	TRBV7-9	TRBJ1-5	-	TGTGCCAGCAGCTTAGAGGGGGATCAGCCCCAGCATTTT	CASSLEGDQPQHF
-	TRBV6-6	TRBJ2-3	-	TGTGCCAGCAGTTTGAGGATGGGCACAGATACGCAGTATTTT	CASSLRMGTDTQYF
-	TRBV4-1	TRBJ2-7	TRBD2	TGCGCCAGCAGCCAAGATATCAGCGGGACCTACGAGCAGTACTTC	CASSQDISGTYEQYF
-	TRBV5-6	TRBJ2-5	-	TGTGCCAGCAGCTATCGGGGGACAGCCGGAGAGACCCAGTACTTC	CASSYRGTAGETQYF
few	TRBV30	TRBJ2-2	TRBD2	TGTGCCTTGAGCGGGGGGGCCGAGAACACCGGGGAGCTGTTTTTT	CALSGGAENTGELFF
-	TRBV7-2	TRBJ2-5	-	TGTGCCAGCAGCTTCCTTGGTCTGTCCGGGACCCAGTACTTC	CASSFLGLSGTQYF
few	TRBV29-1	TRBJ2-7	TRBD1	TGCAGCGCCCAACAAGGACAGGGTAGATACGAGCAGTACTTC	CSAQQGQGRYEQYF
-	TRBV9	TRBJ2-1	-	TGTGCCAGCAGCCCTGCCGGGGGGCAGTTCGATGAGCAGTTCTTC	CASSPAGGQFDEQFF
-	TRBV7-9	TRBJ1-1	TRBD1	TGTGCCAGCAGCTTCGAGGGGGCGAACACTGAAGCTTTCTTT	CASSFEGANTEAFF
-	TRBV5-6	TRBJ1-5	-	TGTGCCAGCAGCTTGGGGCAGGTCCAGCTTCAGCCCCAGCATTTT	CASSLGQVQLQPQHF
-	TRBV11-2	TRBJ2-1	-	TGTGCCAGCAGCGTCAGGCGGGTTACTTCCCGACCCTACAATGAGCAGTTCTTC	CASSVRRVTSRPYNEQFF
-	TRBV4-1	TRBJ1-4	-	TGCGCCAGCAGCCAATTAGCAGGGGCTAATGAAAAACTGTTTTTT	CASSQLAGANEKLFF
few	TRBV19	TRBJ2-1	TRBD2	TGTGCCAGTAGTATGCGGGAGGGCTACAATGAGCAGTTCTTC	CASSMREGYNEQFF
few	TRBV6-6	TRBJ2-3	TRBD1	TGTGCCAGCAGTTACCCGGAAGGGACAGCGGCAGATACGCAGTATTTT	CASSYPEGTAADTQYF
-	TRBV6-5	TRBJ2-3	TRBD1	TGTGCCAGCAGTCCACCGGGACAGGGTAAAGATACGCAGTATTTT	CASSPPGQGKDTQYF